These 13 T cell receptor beta chains originate from one sample sequenced in a study of blood T cells in healthy people across ages. Through a sample-barcoded 5' primer and a J-beta primer mix, a second PCR was run for 7 to 11 cycles. TCRdb ran MiXCR on the 5' RACE reads and lists one entry per CDR3 protein. The sample consists of approximately 810,000 distinct CDR3 sequences, roughly 35% of them appearing once. Material: blood. All receptors come from a young man in good health.

V is TRBV12-3 or TRBV12-4 and J is TRBJ2-7; D may correspond to TRBD1 or TRBD2 (6 bases each). The J call may not be correct, given that the DNA end is closer to TRBJ2-5. The CDR3 consists of 14 residues. The CDR3 here is CASSPQGGEETQYF. The CDR3 DNA reads TGTGCCAGCAGTCCACAGGGAGGCGAAGAGACCCAGTACTTC.

CDR3 DNA sequence: TGTGCCAGCAGCTTAGCGCCCCCAGACTACTCCTATGGCTACACCTTC. This encodes CASSLAPPDYSYGYTF. V and J are TRBV7-2 and TRBJ1-2; D is ambiguous. Trimming took off 0 bases at V and 4 bases at J, with 15 bases between the two ends. This CDR3 spans 16 amino acids. Germline-derived CDR1 and CDR2 are SGHTA and FQGNSA.

This clonotype was observed a handful of times. The chain carries TRBV10-2 and TRBJ1-1, with TRBD1 matching over 9 bases. The CDR3 covers 19 residues. Trimming removed 2 bases from V and 0 bases from J; junction bases left unmatched: 13. Per the germline V gene, CDR1 is WSHSY and CDR2 is SAAADI. CDR3 nucleotides: TGCGCCAGCAGTGAGGGACAGGGGTTTGGAGTGGGAATGAACACTGAAGCTTTCTTT. Protein: CASSEGQGFGVGMNTEAFF.

This clonotype has only a few counts. This chain links TRBV20-1 with TRBJ2-4; no clear D gene. V lost 1 base and J 12 bases, leaving 16 bases between the germline ends. CDR3 length: 13 residues. Germline V CDR1 and CDR2: DFQATT, SNEGSKA (reference sequence). The CDR3 spells CSARVNPGSDQYF. CDR3 nucleotide sequence: TGCAGTGCTAGAGTTAACCCCGGGTCTGATCAGTACTTC.

This clonotype was found a few times. CDR3 DNA: TGTGCCAGCAGTGAAGAGTACCAAGAGACCCAGTACTTC. Protein: CASSEEYQETQYF. The rearrangement uses TRBV2 and TRBJ2-5; D is unresolved. Germline V lookup: CDR1 SNHLY, CDR2 FYNNEI. The ends were cut back, 1 base at V and 0 bases at J, with 3 bases in the middle. The CDR3 sequence is 13 residues long.

Only a few counts were recorded for this clonotype. V gene TRBV21-1 combines with J gene TRBJ1-4; the D call TRBD1 from the table was never checked on the DNA. TRBV21-1 is described as a pseudogene. The CDR3 loop spans 13 amino acids. DNA for the CDR3: TGTGCCAGCGGGGGGGTAGCAGGTGAAAAACTGTTTTTT. This gives the protein CASGGVAGEKLFF.

The sample holds many counts of this clonotype. J is TRBJ2-3 and V is TRBV5-1; D ambiguous. Trimming shortened V by 2 bases and J by 4 bases, and 11 bases separated the two germline ends. CDR3 length equals 14 residues. Germline V gene lookup returns CDR1 SGHRS and CDR2 YFSETQ. This CDR3 reads CASSLPQDPDTQYF. The DNA for the CDR3 is TGCGCCAGCAGCTTACCGCAGGACCCAGATACGCAGTATTTT.

This clonotype turned up a few times. The chain joins TRBV10-3 to TRBJ1-2; possibly TRBD1 for D (5 bases). The germline gives CDR1 ENHRY, CDR2 SYGVKD. This CDR3 spans 14 amino acids. With 9 bases removed from V and 4 bases from J, the gap between germline ends came to 18 bases. CDR3 coding DNA: TGTGCCATAACGACAGAGGCTTTAGGCTATGGCTACACCTTC. Protein sequence: CAITTEALGYGYTF.

This chain connects TRBV14 to TRBJ2-3; no definite D call. The germline CDR1 and CDR2 sequences are SGHDN and FVKESK. The CDR3 spans 13 residues. Trimming shortened V by 3 bases and J by 7 bases, and 11 bases separated the two germline ends. The CDR3 region is CASSHDVRNTQYF. In nucleotides, the CDR3 is TGTGCCAGCAGCCATGATGTAAGGAATACGCAGTATTTT.

The gene calls are TRBV11-2 and TRBJ2-1; 9 bases align to TRBD2. The J segment lost 6 bases and the V segment lost 5 bases, leaving 14 bases of the junction unmatched. CDR1 and CDR2 (germline): SGHAT, FQNNGV. This CDR3 is built from 17 residues. CDR3 sequence: CASSPNSGRGGGNEQFF. The CDR3, as DNA: TGTGCCAGCAGCCCGAACTCAGGGCGGGGGGGTGGCAATGAGCAGTTCTTC.

This clonotype occurred many times. The V call is TRBV29-1, the J call TRBJ1-2, with D unclear. Germline values: CDR1 SQVTM, CDR2 ANQGSEA. This CDR3 is built from 14 residues. Trimming removed 0 bases from V and 7 bases from J, with 15 bases in between. In nucleotides, the CDR3 is TGCAGCGTTGAAGATCCCGGGCGTCATGTTGGCTACACCTTC. Translation gives CSVEDPGRHVGYTF.

This clonotype came up a few times. V gene TRBV12-2 combines with J gene TRBJ2-3; the D call in the table, TRBD1, was not verified against the DNA. TRBV12-2 is recorded as a pseudogene. This CDR3 is 15 amino acids long. CDR3 residues: CASRPRGGSTDTQYF. CDR3 in DNA: TGTGCAAGTCGCCCCCGCGGGGGAAGCACAGATACGCAGTATTTT.

J is TRBJ2-3 and V is TRBV6-5; 11 nucleotides agree with TRBD1. The J segment lost 3 bases and the V segment lost 5 bases, leaving 4 bases of the junction unmatched. CDR3 length: 15 residues. In germline, CDR1 is MNHEY, CDR2 SVGAGI. This CDR3 reads CASSDRDRGTDTQYF. The CDR3 coding sequence is TGTGCCAGCAGTGACCGGGACAGGGGGACAGATACGCAGTATTTT.